The rows below give T cell receptor beta chains drawn from one sample of a study of cytomegalovirus exposure and HLA in healthy donors. The method was immunoSEQ multiplex PCR; TCRdb's version includes in-frame clones alone and lacks a portion of them. The sample has under 150,000 clones; 65% to 80% are singletons. Sequenced input: PBMCs. These receptor sequences come from a human donor in good health. Each CDR3 is given with its conserved first and last residue. The D gene is left open where the match is weak. For some rows the clone size is stated as once, few or many, or as a class when expanded; others skip it.

TRBJ2-2,TRBD1,-,TRBV11-2,TGTGCCAGCAGCTTATACAGGGGGAACACCGGGGAGCTGTTTTTT,CASSLYRGNTGELFF
TRBJ1-2,TRBD1,-,TRBV5-4,TGTGCCAGCAGCTACACGGACAGGGGCTATGGCTACACCTTC,CASSYTDRGYGYTF
TRBJ2-3,TRBD2,-,TRBV12-5,TGTGCTAGTGGTTTGTCAGCGGGGGGCCTCGCTATCACAGATACGCAGTATTTT,CASGLSAGGLAITDTQYF
TRBJ1-1,-,-,TRBV6-5,TGTGCCAGCAGGGAGGGGAACACTGAAGCTTTCTTT,CASREGNTEAFF
TRBJ2-5,TRBD1,once,TRBV28,TGTGCCAGCAGATTAGGACAGGGCTCGTTGGGGGAGCAGTACTTC,CASRLGQGSLGEQYF
TRBJ2-1,TRBD2,-,TRBV5-1,TGCGCCAGCAGCTTGGGGCCCGGGGGGTACAATGAGCAGTTCTTC,CASSLGPGGYNEQFF
TRBJ2-5,-,-,TRBV7-9,TGTGCCAGCGGACAGGAGACCCAGTACTTC,CASGQETQYF
TRBJ2-7,TRBD2,-,TRBV7-7,TGTGGCCTCGAGACTAGCGGGGTCTATGAGCAGTACTTC,CGLETSGVYEQYF
TRBJ1-6,-,once,TRBV7-2,TGTGCCAGCAGCCAAGCACCTTCACCCCTCCACTTT,CASSQAPSPLHF
TRBJ2-1,-,-,TRBV5-1,TGCGCCAGCAGCTCGCTAAACAGCAATGAGCAGTTCTTC,CASSSLNSNEQFF
TRBJ2-7,TRBD1,-,TRBV2,TGTGCCGGACTAGACAGGGGGGCCTTCGAGCAGTACTTC,CAGLDRGAFEQYF
TRBJ1-5,TRBD1,-,TRBV27,TGTGCCAGCAGTCTAGGGACAGGGAATCAGCCCCAGCATTTT,CASSLGTGNQPQHF
TRBJ2-7,-,few,TRBV7-8,TGTGCCAGCAGCTTAGTCAGTAGCCACGAGCAGTACTTC,CASSLVSSHEQYF
TRBJ1-6,-,-,TRBV7-9,TGTGCCAGCAGCTTAGCGCGGGGGGCAGGTTCACCCCTCCACTTT,CASSLARGAGSPLHF
TRBJ2-6,-,few,TRBV5-6,TGTGCCAGCAGGATACAGGCGTCTGGGGCCAACGTCCTGACTTTC,CASRIQASGANVLTF
TRBJ1-2,TRBD1,-,TRBV11-3,TGTGCCAGCAGCCACACCGGGACAGGGTTTGGCTACACCTTC,CASSHTGTGFGYTF
TRBJ1-5,TRBD1,-,TRBV4-1,TGTGCCAGCAAGAGGGACAGGGGGAATCAGCCCCAGCATTTT,CASKRDRGNQPQHF
TRBJ2-5,-,-,TRBV6-5,TGTGCCAGCAGGAAGGACATCGTACAAGAGACCCAGTACTTC,CASRKDIVQETQYF
TRBJ1-1,-,-,TRBV13,TGTGCCAGCAGCATCTCAGGTATCCCTGAAGCTTTCTTT,CASSISGIPEAFF
TRBJ2-7,TRBD2,-,TRBV4-1,TGCGCCAGCAGCCAGTCCTCGGGACTAGCAAACGAGCAGTACTTC,CASSQSSGLANEQYF
TRBJ1-4,-,-,TRBV2,TGTGCCAGCACCGGACAGACTATTGCAACTAATGAAAAACTGTTTTTT,CASTGQTIATNEKLFF
TRBJ1-5,-,-,TRBV11-2,TGTGCCAGCAGCATACAGGGCTATAGCAATCAGCCCCAGCATTTT,CASSIQGYSNQPQHF
TRBJ1-2,TRBD1,-,TRBV7-2,TGTGCCAGCAGCTTAACCCCTGGGACAGGGCTCGGCTACACCTTC,CASSLTPGTGLGYTF
TRBJ1-1,-,-,TRBV19,TGTGCCAGTAGTATAGATCTATGGGAGGGTCGCGCTGAAGCTTTCTTT,CASSIDLWEGRAEAFF
TRBJ1-1,-,once,TRBV11-2,TGTGCCAGCAGCTGGGGAGGGGACACTGAAGCTTTCTTT,CASSWGGDTEAFF
TRBJ2-5,TRBD2,-,TRBV6-5,TGTGCCAGCAGTTATTCTTTACTAGCGTTAGAGACCCAGTACTTC,CASSYSLLALETQYF
TRBJ2-2,-,-,TRBV9,TGTGCCAGCAGCGTCGTCAGCACCGGGGAGCTGTTTTTT,CASSVVSTGELFF
TRBJ1-1,-,few,TRBV6-5,TGTGCCAGCAGTGATATGCAGGGTGTAGCTTTCTTT,CASSDMQGVAFF
TRBJ2-3,-,-,TRBV6-5,TGTGCCAGCAGGCAGTACTACGCGCAGTATTTT,CASRQYYAQYF
TRBJ2-5,TRBD2,-,TRBV7-2,TGTGCCAGCAGCGAGGGACTAGCTTCGGAGACCCAGTACTTC,CASSEGLASETQYF
TRBJ1-1,TRBD1,-,TRBV5-4,TGTGCCAGCAGCACCGGGGACAGTGAAGCTTTCTTT,CASSTGDSEAFF
TRBJ2-5,TRBD2,-,TRBV5-6,TGTGCCAGCAGCCCGAAACTAGCGGGTGAAGAGACCCAGTACTTC,CASSPKLAGEETQYF
TRBJ2-7,TRBD1,-,TRBV5-8,TGTGCCAGCAGCTTAAAGGACAGGGCCCACGAGCAGTACTTC,CASSLKDRAHEQYF
TRBJ1-6,-,once,TRBV27,TGTGCCAGCAGGGTGACAGCCTATTCACCCCTCCACTTT,CASRVTAYSPLHF
TRBJ1-2,-,-,TRBV28,TGTGCCAGCAGTTTCGACGGAGCGTATATTGGCTACACCTTC,CASSFDGAYIGYTF
TRBJ2-1,-,once,TRBV2,TGTGCCAGCAGTGCCAGTTACAATGAGCAGTTCTTC,CASSASYNEQFF
TRBJ1-2,TRBD1,once,TRBV2,TGTGCCAGCAGAGTACAGGGGGCTAACTATGGCTACACCTTC,CASRVQGANYGYTF
TRBJ2-1,TRBD2,-,TRBV4-2,TGTGCCAGCAGCCAAGATGGGACTAGCGGCTACAATGAGCAGTTCTTC,CASSQDGTSGYNEQFF
TRBJ2-3,TRBD1,-,TRBV23-1,TGCGCCAGCAGTCGCCCCCGGGACAGACCTCTTAGCACAGATACGCAGTATTTT,CASSRPRDRPLSTDTQYF
TRBJ1-5,TRBD1,-,TRBV5-1,TGCGCCAGCAGCTGGCGGAAGGACTACAGGGGTAGGCGGCCAGGCCGGGGTCAGCCCCAGCATTTT,CASSWRKDYRGRRPGRGQPQHF
TRBJ1-5,TRBD1,-,TRBV6-1,TGTGCCAGCAGTCACAGGGGTAGCAATCAGCCCCAGCATTTT,CASSHRGSNQPQHF
TRBJ1-4,TRBD1,once,TRBV4-1,TGCGCCAGCAGCCAAGTCCGGGACAGGTCTCTTAAGGAAAAACTGTTTTTT,CASSQVRDRSLKEKLFF
TRBJ2-6,-,-,TRBV11-2,TGTGCCAGCAGCTTTTTACAGGGTCCGCGGGGGGCCAACGTCCTGACTTTC,CASSFLQGPRGANVLTF
TRBJ2-3,-,few,TRBV28,TGTGCCAGCAGCATAGCAGATACGCAGTATTTT,CASSIADTQYF